The clone carrying this T cell receptor (beta chain) was seen once. This sample was taken from a study of blood T cell repertoires in COVID-19. On the study more broadly: Collection of acute and convalescent COVID-19 samples took place in the United States, Italy and Spain. T cells, B-cell-depleted T cells, or PBMCs supplied cDNA or gDNA.

Methods used by the authors: Scientists estimated how many nucleated cells there were by amplifying reference gene primers. Assay: immunoSEQ multiplex PCR; the TCRdb copy retains only in-frame clones and omits some. V, J and clone size are taken as reported in that table, and D and trimming were inferred from the DNA itself. The repertoire has about 250,000 clones, approximately 85% of them found once; the top ten carry roughly 0.87%. Patients of the Seattle cohort, enrolled during active infection, were followed longitudinally. The source is a human donor with COVID-19, enrolled during active disease. The donor label of this sample is uncertain. Sequencing was performed on peripheral blood.

CDR3 region: CASSIWGEGYGQPQHF. The DNA of the CDR3 is TGTGCCAGTAGTATATGGGGAGAAGGGTACGGTCAGCCCCAGCATTTT. V and J are TRBV19 and TRBJ1-5; D remains ambiguous. This CDR3 region has 16 residues. The V and J ends lost 2 bases and 6 bases respectively, with 17 bases between them. The V gene's germline CDR1 is LNHDA and CDR2 SQIVND (reference sequence).